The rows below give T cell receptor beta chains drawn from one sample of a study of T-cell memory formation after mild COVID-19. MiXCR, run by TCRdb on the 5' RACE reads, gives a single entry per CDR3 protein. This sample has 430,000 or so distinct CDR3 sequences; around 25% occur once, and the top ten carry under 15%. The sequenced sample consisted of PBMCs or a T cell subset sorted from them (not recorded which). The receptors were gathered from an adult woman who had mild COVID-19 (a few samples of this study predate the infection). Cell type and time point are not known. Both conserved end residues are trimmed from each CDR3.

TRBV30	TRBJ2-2	AWSRTSGYTGELF
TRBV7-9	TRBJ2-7	ASSLGGPTYEQY
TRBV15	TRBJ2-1	ATSNRLAEHNEQF
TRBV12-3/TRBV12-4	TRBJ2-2	ASSSEGQGGWNTGELF
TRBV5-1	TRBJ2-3	ASSFLGRGPPTDTQY
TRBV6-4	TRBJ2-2	ASSDSRGSNTGELF
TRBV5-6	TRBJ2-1	ASTPYLYNEQF
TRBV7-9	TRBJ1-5	ASSLWGNIGNQPQH
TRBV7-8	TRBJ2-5	ASGSFGSGGETQY
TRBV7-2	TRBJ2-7	ASSAGVAAYEQY
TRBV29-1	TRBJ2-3	SVELAGGYTQY
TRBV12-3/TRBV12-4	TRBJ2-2	ASSFWSGELF
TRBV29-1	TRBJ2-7	SAVGREASYEQY
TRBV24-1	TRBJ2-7	ATSDPGQRNEQY
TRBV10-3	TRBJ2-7	AISGPGAAAFSYEQY
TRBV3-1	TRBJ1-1	ASSRGGSTMNTEAF
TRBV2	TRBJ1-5	ASSEYARDSQH
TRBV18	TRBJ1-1	ASSPENRGGGTEAF
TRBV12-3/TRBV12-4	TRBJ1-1	ASSLEWGRNTEAF
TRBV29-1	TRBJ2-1	SVHYTGDNEQF
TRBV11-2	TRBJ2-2	ASSGPDLAGSFIRELF
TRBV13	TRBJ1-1	ASSFKAQRPAAF
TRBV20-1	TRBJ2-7	SAVTSGGRPYEQY
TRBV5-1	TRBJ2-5	ASSFVGDLQETQY
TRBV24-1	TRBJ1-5	ATSDPRQNQPQH
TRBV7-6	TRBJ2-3	ASSSWGLAGTDTQY
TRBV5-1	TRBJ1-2	ASSLPFSGEGGYT
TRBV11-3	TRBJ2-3	ASSPLGSPSTDTQY
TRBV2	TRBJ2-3	ASSGATSGRSDTQY